This T cell receptor beta chain was recovered during a study of OX40 agonist ivuxolimab in advanced cancers. Study-wide context: Patients received the agonistic anti-OX40 (CD134) antibody ivuxolimab. Checkpoint inhibitors had been given previously to 35% to 50% of patients.

Trimming shortened V by 0 bases and J by 5 bases, and 11 bases separated the two germline ends. Looked up from germline, CDR1 is MNHEY and CDR2 is SVGAGI. The CDR3 runs 16 residues. TCRdb's copy holds only in-frame clones and misses some; the assay was immunoSEQ multiplex PCR. The repertoire holds 50,000 or so clones, with approximately 88% as singletons. The sample in question was CD4+ or CD8+ T cells sorted from blood, obtained in a trial of the OX40 agonist ivuxolimab. The sequence came from an adult with an advanced solid tumor such as melanoma, head and neck, liver or kidney cancer. The chain employs TRBV6-5 and TRBJ1-6; unclear D gene. The CDR3 nucleotides are TGTGCCAGCAGTTACTCCGTAGGCACTGATAATTCACCCCTCCACTTT. Amino acids: CASSYSVGTDNSPLHF.